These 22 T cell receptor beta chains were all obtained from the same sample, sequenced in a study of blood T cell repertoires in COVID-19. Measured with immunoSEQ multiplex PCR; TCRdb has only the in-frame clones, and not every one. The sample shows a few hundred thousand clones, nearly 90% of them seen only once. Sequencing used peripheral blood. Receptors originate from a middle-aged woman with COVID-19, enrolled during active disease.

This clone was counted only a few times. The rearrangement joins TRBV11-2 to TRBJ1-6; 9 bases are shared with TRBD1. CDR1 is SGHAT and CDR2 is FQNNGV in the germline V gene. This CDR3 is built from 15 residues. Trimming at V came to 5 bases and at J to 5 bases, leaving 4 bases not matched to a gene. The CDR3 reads CASSPRTGDNSPLHF. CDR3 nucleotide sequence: TGTGCCAGCAGCCCCCGGACAGGGGATAATTCACCCCTCCACTTT.

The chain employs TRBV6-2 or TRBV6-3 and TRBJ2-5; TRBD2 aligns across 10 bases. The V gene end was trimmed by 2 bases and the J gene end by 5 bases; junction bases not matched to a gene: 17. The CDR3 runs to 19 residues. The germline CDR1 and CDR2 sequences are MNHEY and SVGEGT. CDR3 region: CASSYTRGSSGRSKETQYF. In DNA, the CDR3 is TGTGCCAGCAGTTACACGCGTGGTAGTAGCGGGAGGAGTAAGGAGACCCAGTACTTC.

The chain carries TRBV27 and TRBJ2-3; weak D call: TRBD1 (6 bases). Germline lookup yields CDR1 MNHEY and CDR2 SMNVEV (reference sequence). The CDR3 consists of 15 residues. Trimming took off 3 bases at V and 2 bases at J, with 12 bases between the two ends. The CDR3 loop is CASSFKDRHTDTQYF. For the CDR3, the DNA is TGTGCCAGCAGTTTCAAGGACAGACACACAGATACGCAGTATTTT.

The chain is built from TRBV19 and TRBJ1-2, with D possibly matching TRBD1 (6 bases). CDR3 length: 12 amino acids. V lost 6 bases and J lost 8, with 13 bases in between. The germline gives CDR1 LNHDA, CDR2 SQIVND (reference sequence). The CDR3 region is CASRGDIDGYTF. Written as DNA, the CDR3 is TGTGCCAGTAGGGGGGACATTGACGGCTACACCTTC.

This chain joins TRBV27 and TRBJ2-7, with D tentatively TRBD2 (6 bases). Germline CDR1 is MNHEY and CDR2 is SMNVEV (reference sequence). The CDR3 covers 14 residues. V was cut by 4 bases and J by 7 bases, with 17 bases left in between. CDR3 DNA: TGTGCCAGCAGTTCTCCGGGACTCTCTAGGGAGCAGTACTTC. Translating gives CASSSPGLSREQYF.

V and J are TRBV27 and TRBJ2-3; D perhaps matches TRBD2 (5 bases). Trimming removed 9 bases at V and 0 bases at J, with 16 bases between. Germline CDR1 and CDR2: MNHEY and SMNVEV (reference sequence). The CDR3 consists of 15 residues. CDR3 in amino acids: CARLFGVPSTDTQYF. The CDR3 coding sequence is TGTGCCAGACTCTTCGGGGTACCTAGCACAGATACGCAGTATTTT.

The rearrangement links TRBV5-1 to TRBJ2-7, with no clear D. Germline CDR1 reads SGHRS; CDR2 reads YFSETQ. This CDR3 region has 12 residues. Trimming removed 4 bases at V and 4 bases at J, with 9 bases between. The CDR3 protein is CASSQDGYEQYF. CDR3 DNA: TGCGCCAGCAGCCAAGACGGGTACGAGCAGTACTTC.

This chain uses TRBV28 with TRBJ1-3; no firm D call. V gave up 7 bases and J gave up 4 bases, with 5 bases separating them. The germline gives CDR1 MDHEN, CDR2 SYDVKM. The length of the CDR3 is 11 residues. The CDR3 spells CASTVGNTIYF. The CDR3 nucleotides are TGTGCCAGCACCGTGGGAAACACCATATATTTT.

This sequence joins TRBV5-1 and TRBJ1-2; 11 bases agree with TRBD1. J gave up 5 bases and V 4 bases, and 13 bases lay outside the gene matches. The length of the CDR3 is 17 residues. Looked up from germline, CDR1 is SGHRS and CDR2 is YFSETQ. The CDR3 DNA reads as TGCGCCAGCAGCCCCGGACAGGGGGCCTCCACCCATTATGGCTACACCTTC. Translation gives CASSPGQGASTHYGYTF.

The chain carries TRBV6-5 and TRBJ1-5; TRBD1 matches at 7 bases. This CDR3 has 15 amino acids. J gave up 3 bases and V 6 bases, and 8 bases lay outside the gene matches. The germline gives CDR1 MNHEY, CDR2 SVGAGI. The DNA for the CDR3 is TGTGCCAGCAGCCTACAGGGGATTCTCAATCAGCCCCAGCATTTT. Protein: CASSLQGILNQPQHF.

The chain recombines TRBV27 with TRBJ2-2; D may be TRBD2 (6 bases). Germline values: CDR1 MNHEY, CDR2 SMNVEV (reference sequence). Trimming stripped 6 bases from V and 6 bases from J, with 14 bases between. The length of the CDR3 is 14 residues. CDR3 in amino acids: CASSLGLIAGELFF. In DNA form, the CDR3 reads TGTGCCAGCAGCCTAGGACTAATAGCCGGGGAGCTGTTTTTT.

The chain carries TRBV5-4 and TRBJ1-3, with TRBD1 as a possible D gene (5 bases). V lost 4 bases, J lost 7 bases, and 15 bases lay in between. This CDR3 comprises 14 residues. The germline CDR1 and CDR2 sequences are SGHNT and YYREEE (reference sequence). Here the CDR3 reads CASSGIDSLNTIYF. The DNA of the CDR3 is TGTGCCAGCAGCGGAATAGACAGTCTCAACACCATATATTTT.

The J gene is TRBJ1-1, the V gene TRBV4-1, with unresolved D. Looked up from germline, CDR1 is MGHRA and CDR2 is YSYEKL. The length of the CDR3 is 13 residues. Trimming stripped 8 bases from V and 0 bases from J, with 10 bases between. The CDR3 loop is CASGPTMNTEAFF. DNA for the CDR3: TGCGCCAGCGGGCCCACCATGAACACTGAAGCTTTCTTT.

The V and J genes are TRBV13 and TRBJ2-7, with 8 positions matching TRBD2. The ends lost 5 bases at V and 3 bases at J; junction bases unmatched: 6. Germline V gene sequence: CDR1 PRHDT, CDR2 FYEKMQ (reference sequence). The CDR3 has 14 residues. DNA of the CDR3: TGTGCCAGCAGCCCCGCTAGCGGGTACTACGAGCAGTACTTC. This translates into CASSPASGYYEQYF.

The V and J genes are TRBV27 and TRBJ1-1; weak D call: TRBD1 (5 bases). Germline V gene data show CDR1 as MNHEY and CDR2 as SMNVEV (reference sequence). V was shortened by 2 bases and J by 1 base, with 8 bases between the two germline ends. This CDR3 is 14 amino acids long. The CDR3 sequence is CASSLKGQNTEAFF. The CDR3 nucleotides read TGTGCCAGCAGTTTAAAAGGACAGAACACTGAAGCTTTCTTT.

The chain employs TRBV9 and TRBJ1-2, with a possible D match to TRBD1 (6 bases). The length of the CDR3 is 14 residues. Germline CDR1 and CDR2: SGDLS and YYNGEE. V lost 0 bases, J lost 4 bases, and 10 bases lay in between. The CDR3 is CASSVGQAIYGYTF. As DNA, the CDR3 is TGTGCCAGCAGCGTAGGACAGGCGATCTATGGCTACACCTTC.

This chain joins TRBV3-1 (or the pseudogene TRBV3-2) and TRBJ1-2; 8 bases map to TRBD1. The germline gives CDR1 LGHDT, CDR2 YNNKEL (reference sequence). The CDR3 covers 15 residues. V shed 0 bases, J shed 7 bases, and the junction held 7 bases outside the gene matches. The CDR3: CASSQDGAGGVGYTF. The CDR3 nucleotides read TGTGCCAGCAGCCAAGACGGGGCAGGGGGCGTTGGCTACACCTTC.

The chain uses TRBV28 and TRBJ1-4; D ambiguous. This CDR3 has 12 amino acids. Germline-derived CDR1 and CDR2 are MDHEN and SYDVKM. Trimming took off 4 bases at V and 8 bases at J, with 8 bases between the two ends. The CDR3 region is CASSSPEEKLFF. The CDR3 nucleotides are TGTGCCAGCAGTTCGCCAGAAGAAAAACTGTTTTTT.

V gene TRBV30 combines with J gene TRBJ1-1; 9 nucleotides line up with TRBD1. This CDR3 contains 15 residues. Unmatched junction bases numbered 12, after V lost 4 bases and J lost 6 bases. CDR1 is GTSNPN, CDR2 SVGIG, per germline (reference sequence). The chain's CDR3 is CAWTRIGTGSPEAFF. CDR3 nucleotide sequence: TGTGCCTGGACTCGAATCGGGACAGGGAGTCCTGAAGCTTTCTTT.

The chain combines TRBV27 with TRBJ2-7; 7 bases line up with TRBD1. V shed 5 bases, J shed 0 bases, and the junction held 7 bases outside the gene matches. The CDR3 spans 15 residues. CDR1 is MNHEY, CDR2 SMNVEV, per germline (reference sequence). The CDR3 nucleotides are TGTGCCAGCAGTCGAACCGGGACAGCCTCCTACGAGCAGTACTTC. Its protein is CASSRTGTASYEQYF.

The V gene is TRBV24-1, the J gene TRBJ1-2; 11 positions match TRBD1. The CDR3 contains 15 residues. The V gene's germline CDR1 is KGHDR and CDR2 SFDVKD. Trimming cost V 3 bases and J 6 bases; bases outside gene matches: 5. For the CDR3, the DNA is TGTGCCACCAGTGATCCCGGGACAGGGGGTAATGGCTACACCTTC. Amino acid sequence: CATSDPGTGGNGYTF.

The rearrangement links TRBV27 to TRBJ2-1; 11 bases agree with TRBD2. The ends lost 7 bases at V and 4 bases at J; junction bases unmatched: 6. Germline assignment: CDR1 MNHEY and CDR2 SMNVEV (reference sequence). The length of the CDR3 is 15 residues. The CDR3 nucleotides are TGTGCCAGCACCCCCGGGACTAGCGGATACAATGAGCAGTTCTTC. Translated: CASTPGTSGYNEQFF.